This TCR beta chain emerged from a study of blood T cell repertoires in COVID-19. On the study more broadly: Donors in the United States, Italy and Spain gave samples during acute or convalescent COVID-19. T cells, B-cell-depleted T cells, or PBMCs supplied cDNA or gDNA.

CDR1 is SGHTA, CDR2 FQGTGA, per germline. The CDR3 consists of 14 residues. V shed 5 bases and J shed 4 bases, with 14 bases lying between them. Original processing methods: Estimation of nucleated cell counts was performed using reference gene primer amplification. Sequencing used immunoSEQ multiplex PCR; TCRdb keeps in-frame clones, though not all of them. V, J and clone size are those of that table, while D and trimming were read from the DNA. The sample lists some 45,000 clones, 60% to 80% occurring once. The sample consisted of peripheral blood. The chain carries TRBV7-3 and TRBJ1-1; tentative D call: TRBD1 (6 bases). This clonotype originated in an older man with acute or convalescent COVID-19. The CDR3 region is CASSRLGGGTEAFF. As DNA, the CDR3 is TGTGCCAGCAGCCGGTTAGGGGGGGGCACTGAAGCTTTCTTT. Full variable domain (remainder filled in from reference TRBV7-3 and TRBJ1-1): GAGVSQTPSNKVTEKGKYVELRCDPISGHTALYWYRQSLGQGPEFLIYFQGTGAADDSGLPNDRFFAVRPEGSVSTLKIQRTERGDSAVYLCASSRLGGGTEAFFGQGTRLTVV.